This T cell receptor (beta chain) stems from a study of Graves' ophthalmopathy and Graves' hyperthyroidism. Amplification of the TCR beta CDR3 regions used RNA transcripts (as template). RT-PCR was first run with HTBI primers, then multiplex PCR in a second round. MiXCR was run by TCRdb on the multiplex PCR reads, yielding one entry per CDR3 protein. The repertoire holds over 200,000 distinct CDR3 sequences, with about 32% as singletons. Per germline, CDR1 SGHRS and CDR2 YFSETQ. Trimming cost V 5 bases and J 5 bases; bases outside gene matches: 9. The CDR3 is 14 residues long. This clonotype was recorded many times. Antigen specificity is unknown. Each diagnosis was determined on the basis of clinical symptoms, serum thyroxine, TRAb, thyroid ultrasound and orbital computed tomography. PBMCs came from 10 ml of fresh peripheral blood. Study observations and caveats: A 13-signature model separated ophthalmopathy from stable hyperthyroidism, roughly 85% sensitivity, about 81% specificity. A majority of expanded thyroid clonotypes exceeding 0.001 frequency were likewise present in blood.

The source of this sequence is a man in his fifties or sixties with Graves' ophthalmopathy. The chain uses TRBV5-1 and TRBJ1-1; 7 nucleotides line up with TRBD1. Sequenced sample: peripheral blood. CDR3 DNA: TGCGCCAGCAGTCTAGGACAGGACGTAACTGAAGCTTTCTTT. This sequence encodes CASSLGQDVTEAFF.